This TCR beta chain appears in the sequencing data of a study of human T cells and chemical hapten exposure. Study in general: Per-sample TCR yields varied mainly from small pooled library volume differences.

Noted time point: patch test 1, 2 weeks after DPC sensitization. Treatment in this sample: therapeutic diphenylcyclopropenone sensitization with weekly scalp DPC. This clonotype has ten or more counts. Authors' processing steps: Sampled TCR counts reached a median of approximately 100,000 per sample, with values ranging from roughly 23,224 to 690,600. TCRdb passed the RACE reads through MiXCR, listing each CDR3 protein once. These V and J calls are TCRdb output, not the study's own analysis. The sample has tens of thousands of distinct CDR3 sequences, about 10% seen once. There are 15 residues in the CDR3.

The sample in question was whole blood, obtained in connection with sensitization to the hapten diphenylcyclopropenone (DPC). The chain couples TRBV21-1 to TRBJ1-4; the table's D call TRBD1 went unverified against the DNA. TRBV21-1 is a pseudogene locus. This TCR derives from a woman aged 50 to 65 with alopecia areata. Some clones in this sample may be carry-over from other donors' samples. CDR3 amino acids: CASSKACRGAEKLFF. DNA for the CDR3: TGTGCCAGCAGCAAAGCTTGCAGGGGAGCGGAAAAACTGTTTTTT.